Given below is one TCR beta chain in context. It lacks a known antigen. Base-call qualities are not available, and no considerably larger clone is one nucleotide away. Each collaborating institution followed its own protocols to collect whole blood in K2EDTA tubes. For TCRbeta analysis, collaborators shipped samples in one of three forms: frozen whole blood, isolated PBMCs, or DNA extracted from either of those sample types. Via the germline V gene, CDR1 is MNHEY and CDR2 SVGEGT. Reading from cysteine to phenylalanine, the CDR3 counts 13 amino acids. Solely the CDR3 DNA is kept, with 39 bases framed from the first base. Trimming removed 5 bases from V and 3 bases from J, leaving 11 bases between the germline ends. This record comes from a study of blood T cell repertoires in COVID-19 (TCRdb year 2020). Regarding the research as a whole: Collaborator samples came from the United States, Italy and Spain and covered acute and convalescent phases of COVID-19. The prospective study material was composed of cDNA or gDNA derived from T cells, B-cell-depleted T cells, or PBMCs. Where available, HLA class I and class II types were obtained from metadata supplied by the sample provider rather than from assay-based typing. The sample metadata nearly always contained a de-identified subject ID, COVID-19 status, age in years and sex. The samples were drawn from two sources: the first 160 participants of the ongoing ImmuneRACE study, and 1,200 or so subjects contributed by 6 global collaborators. Subjects who had been exposed to COVID-19, were actively infected with it, or had recovered from it provided the deeply sampled blood TCRbeta repertoires that made up the dataset. The repertoires were released in a freely available public database intended as a resource for research on the immune response to SARS-CoV-2.

TCRbeta CDR3 regions were amplified from genomic DNA by means of the immunoSEQ Assay, a bias-controlled multiplex PCR. In the original analysis: Nucleated cell counts per sample were estimated from amplification of reference gene primers within the assay. Sequence reads were collapsed and filtered to measure the absolute abundance of every unique TCRbeta CDR3 rearrangement. Productive Simpson clonality was computed per sample as the square root of Simpson's diversity index over productive rearrangements. Not all clones reach the TCRdb copy of this immuneACCESS table, which keeps in-frame sequences only. Checked studies attribute under half of the gap to unresolved V genes and leave the rest unexplained. V and J calls and clone size are copied from that table; D and trimming were computed from the DNA. Here the sample has fewer than 150,000 clones; 70% to 85% occur a single time. In total, the top ten clones hold almost 6.5% of the sample.

Overall study results and their limits: Clinical and demographic metadata were provided uncurated, with the amount varying by source and participant.

Sequenced material: peripheral blood. Recombination connected TRBV6-2 or TRBV6-3 to TRBJ2-7; there is no confident call for the D gene. The origin of this receptor is a human donor in a cohort sampled during active COVID-19. This receptor carries the CDR3 CASSGQLYYEQYF. The sequenced DNA: TGTGCCAGCAGTGGGCAGCTATACTACGAGCAGTACTTC.